This T cell receptor (beta chain) was profiled in a study of OX40 agonist ivuxolimab in advanced cancers. Patients had blood sampled at baseline and again on cycle 4 day 1 and cycle 7 day 1. The V gene's germline CDR1 is MDHEN and CDR2 SYDVKM. V dropped 6 bases and J dropped 4; count of bases not matched to a gene: 11. The CDR3 spans 15 residues. The study's findings and limits: Antigen specificity of clonally expanded peripheral T cells was not established.

Remarks on this clone: Its target is not known.

Measured with immunoSEQ multiplex PCR; TCRdb has only the in-frame clones, and not every one. This sample has roughly 56,000 clones, with approximately 86% found just once. Sequencing was performed on CD4+ or CD8+ T cells sorted from blood, taken in a trial of the OX40 agonist ivuxolimab. This clonotype originated in an adult with an advanced solid tumor such as melanoma, head and neck, liver or kidney cancer. The chain joins TRBV28 to TRBJ2-5; the match to TRBD1 covers 7 bases. The CDR3 bases are TGTGCCAGCAGCGGAGCCAGGGGGTCCCTAGAGACCCAGTACTTC. Translating it yields CASSGARGSLETQYF.